The clone carrying this T cell receptor beta chain has just a few counts. Antigen specificity is unknown. The sample originates from a study of CD8+CD57+ T cells in acquired aplastic anemia. This CDR3 has 14 residues. Trimming removed 3 bases from V and 4 bases from J, with 11 bases in between. The V gene's germline CDR1 is KGHDR and CDR2 SFDVKD. According to the study, genomic DNA was the template for TCR beta VDJ and CDR3 profiling. One entry per CDR3 protein results from TCRdb running MiXCR on the reads. There are about 180,000 distinct CDR3 sequences in the sample; approximately 46% occur only once, and around 3% lies in the top ten. Study-level results: It was found that under 30 CD8+ CDR3 sequences were shared between patients and controls.

Sequenced input: sorted CD4+, CD8+, or CD8+CD57+ T cells (not recorded which) from PBMCs. The chain carries TRBV24-1 and TRBJ1-2, with D uncertain. The clonotype was recovered from a human donor in good health. The CDR3 sequence is CATSDPSQRYGYTF. The CDR3 DNA reads as TGTGCCACCAGTGATCCCTCCCAGCGCTATGGCTACACCTTC.